This note documents a single TCR beta chain sequence. The target antigen is unknown. Naive CD8 cells comprised CD45RO-negative, CCR7-positively selected cells, excluding terminally differentiated effector memory CD45RA+ cells. The sample originates from a study of shared clonotypes between healthy human individuals. The repertoire was sequenced with immunoSEQ multiplex PCR; TCRdb's copy has only in-frame clones and lacks some. The sample yields under 850,000 clones, around 93% seen once. The CDR3 runs to 14 residues. Trimming stripped 0 bases from V and 1 base from J, with 6 bases between. The germline gives CDR1 MGHRA, CDR2 YSYEKL. Study observations and caveats: Several donors showed sharing of approximately 5% of naive CD4 clonotypes. Relative to clonotypes present in all four donors, those not shared had lower generation probabilities.

The rearrangement links TRBV4-1 to TRBJ1-1; D call uncertain. The sample taken for sequencing was naive CD8+ T cells sorted from blood. The TCR was taken from a man aged 30-40 years in good health. This CDR3 is CASSQEEPNTEAFF. In DNA form, the CDR3 reads TGCGCCAGCAGCCAAGAAGAGCCGAACACTGAAGCTTTCTTT.